This entry describes one T cell receptor beta chain. Its antigen is still unknown. The source of the sample is a study of cytomegalovirus exposure and HLA in healthy donors. General observations from the study: The study labeled 150 to 200 TCR beta chains cytomegalovirus-associated.

CDR3 size: 16 residues. Losses at the gene ends were 6 bases for V and 3 bases for J; bases not matched to a gene: 13. Germline lookup yields CDR1 MNHEY and CDR2 SMNVEV (reference sequence). The PCR was carried out with 60 Vbeta primers and 13 Jbeta primers. TCRdb's copy holds only in-frame clones and misses some; the assay was immunoSEQ multiplex PCR. Found here are roughly 160,000 clones, roughly 84% of them singletons; the top ten hold about 0.37%. The rearrangement uses TRBV27 and TRBJ2-7; TRBD1 aligns across 8 bases. The source is a boy aged 2-9 years in good health and CMV-seronegative. The material sequenced was PBMCs. The CDR3 is CASRGTGTGLLYEQYF. The CDR3 bases are TGTGCCAGCAGGGGTACCGGGACAGGCCTCCTCTACGAGCAGTACTTC.